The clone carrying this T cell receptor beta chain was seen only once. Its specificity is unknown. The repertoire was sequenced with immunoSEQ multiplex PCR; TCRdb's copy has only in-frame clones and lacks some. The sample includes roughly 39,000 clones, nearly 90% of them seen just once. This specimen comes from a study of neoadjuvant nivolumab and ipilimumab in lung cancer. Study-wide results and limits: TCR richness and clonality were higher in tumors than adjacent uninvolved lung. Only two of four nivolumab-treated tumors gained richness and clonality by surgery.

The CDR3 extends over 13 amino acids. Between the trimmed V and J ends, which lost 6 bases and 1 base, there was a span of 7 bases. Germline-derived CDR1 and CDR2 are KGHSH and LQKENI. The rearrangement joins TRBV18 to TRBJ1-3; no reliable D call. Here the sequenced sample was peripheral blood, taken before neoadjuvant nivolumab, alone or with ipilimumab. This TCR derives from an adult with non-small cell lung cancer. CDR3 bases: TGTGCCAGCTCTTCGGATTCTGGAAACACCATATATTTT. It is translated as CASSSDSGNTIYF.